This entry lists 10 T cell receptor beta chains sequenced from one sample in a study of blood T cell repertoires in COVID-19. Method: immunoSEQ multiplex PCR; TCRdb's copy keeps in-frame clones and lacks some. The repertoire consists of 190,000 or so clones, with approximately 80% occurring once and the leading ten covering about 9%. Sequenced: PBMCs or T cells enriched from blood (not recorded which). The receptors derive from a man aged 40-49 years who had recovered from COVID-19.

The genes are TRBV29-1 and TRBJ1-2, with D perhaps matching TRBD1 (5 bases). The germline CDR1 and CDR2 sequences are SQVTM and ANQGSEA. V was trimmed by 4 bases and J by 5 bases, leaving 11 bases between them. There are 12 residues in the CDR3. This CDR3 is CSVVIDSYGYTF. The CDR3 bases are TGCAGCGTTGTAATCGACAGTTATGGCTACACCTTC.

The CDR3 spells CASSVTGSLYEQYF. CDR3 nucleotides: TGTGCCAGCAGCGTAACCGGGAGTCTGTACGAGCAGTACTTC. The chain links TRBV9 to TRBJ2-7; TRBD2 is a possible D gene (6 bases). Germline CDR1 is SGDLS and CDR2 is YYNGEE. Trimming stripped 1 base from V and 4 bases from J, with 12 bases between. CDR3 length equals 14 residues. Variable domain in full (rest from reference TRBV9 and TRBJ2-7): DSGVTQTPKHLITATGQRVTLRCSPRSGDLSVYWYQQSLDQGLQFLIQYYNGEERAKGNILERFSAQQFPDLHSELNLSSLELGDSALYFCASSVTGSLYEQYFGPGTRLTVT.

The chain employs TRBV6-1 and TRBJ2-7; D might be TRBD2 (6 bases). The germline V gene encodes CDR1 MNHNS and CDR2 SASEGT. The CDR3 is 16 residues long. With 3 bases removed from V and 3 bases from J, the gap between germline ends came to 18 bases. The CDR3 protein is CASSDLGLGGSYEQYF. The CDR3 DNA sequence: TGTGCCAGCAGTGATCTAGGCCTCGGGGGTAGCTACGAGCAGTACTTC.

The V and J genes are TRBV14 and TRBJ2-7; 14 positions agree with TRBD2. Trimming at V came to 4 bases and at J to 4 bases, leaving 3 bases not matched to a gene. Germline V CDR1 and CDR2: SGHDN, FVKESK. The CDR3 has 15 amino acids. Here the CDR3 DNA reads TGTGCCAGCAGCCCCCGACTAGCGGGAGGGTACGAGCAGTACTTC. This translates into CASSPRLAGGYEQYF.

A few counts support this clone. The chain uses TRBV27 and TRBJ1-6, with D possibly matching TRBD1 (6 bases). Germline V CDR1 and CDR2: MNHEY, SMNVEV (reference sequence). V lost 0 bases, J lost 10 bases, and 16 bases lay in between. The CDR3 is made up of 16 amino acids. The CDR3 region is CASSLSNRAVGSPLHF. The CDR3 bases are TGTGCCAGCAGTTTATCGAACAGGGCTGTTGGCTCACCCCTCCACTTT.

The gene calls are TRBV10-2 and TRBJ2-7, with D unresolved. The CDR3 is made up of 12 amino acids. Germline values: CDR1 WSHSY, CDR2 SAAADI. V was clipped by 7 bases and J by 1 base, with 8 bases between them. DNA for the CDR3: TGCGCCAGCATCTCCAGGTCCTACGAGCAGTACTTC. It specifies CASISRSYEQYF.

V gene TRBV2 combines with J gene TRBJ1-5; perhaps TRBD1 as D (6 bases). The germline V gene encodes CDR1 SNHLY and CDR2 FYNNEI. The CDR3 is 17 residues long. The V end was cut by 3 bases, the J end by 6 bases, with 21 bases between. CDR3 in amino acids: CASSEVFTGGGSQPQHF. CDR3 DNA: TGTGCCAGCAGTGAGGTTTTTACCGGGGGCGGGAGTCAGCCCCAGCATTTT. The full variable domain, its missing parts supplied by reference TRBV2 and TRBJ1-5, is EPEVTQTPSHQVTQMGQEVILRCVPISNHLYFYWYRQILGQKVEFLVSFYNNEISEKSEIFDDQFSVERPDGSNFTLKIRSTKLEDSAMYFCASSEVFTGGGSQPQHFGDGTRLSIL.

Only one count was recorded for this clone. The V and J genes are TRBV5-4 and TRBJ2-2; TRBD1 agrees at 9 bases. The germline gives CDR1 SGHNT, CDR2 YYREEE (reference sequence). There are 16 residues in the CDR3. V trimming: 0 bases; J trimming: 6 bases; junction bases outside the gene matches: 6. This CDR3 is CASSLVPGQGSGELFF. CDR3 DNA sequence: TGTGCCAGCAGCTTGGTCCCGGGACAGGGATCCGGGGAGCTGTTTTTT.

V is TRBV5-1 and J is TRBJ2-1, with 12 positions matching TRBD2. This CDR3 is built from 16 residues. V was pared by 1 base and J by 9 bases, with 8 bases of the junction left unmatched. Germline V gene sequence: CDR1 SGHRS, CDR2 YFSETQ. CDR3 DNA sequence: TGCGCCAGCAGCTTGATTGGGTCTAGCGGGAGGGGTGAGCAGTTCTTC. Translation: CASSLIGSSGRGEQFF.

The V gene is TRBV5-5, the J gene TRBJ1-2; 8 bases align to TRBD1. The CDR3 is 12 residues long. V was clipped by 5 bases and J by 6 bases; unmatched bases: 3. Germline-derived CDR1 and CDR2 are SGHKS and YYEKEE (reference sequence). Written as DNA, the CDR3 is TGTGCCAGCAGATCGGGACAGGATGGCTACACCTTC. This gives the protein CASRSGQDGYTF. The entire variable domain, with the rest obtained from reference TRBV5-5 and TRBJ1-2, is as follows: DAGVTQSPTHLIKTRGQQVTLRCSPISGHKSVSWYQQVLGQGPQFIFQYYEKEERGRGNFPDRFSARQFPNYSSELNVNALLLGDSALYLCASRSGQDGYTFGSGTRLTVV.